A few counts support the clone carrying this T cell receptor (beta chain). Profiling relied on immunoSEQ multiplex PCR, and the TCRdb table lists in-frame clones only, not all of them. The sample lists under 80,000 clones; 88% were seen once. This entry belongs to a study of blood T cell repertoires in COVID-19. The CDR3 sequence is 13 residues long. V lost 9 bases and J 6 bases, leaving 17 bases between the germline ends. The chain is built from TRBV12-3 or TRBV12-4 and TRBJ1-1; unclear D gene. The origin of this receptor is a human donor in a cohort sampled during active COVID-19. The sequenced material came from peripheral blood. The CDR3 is CASTLEGASEAFF. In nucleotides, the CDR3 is TGTGCCAGTACCTTGGAGGGCGCTTCTGAAGCTTTCTTT.